These T cell receptor beta chains were read from a single sample in a study of T-cell reconstitution after alpha-beta-depleted transplantation in children. MiXCR, applied by TCRdb to the PCR reads, yields one record per CDR3 protein. The table has about 400,000 distinct CDR3 sequences, about a fifth seen once. This specimen was PBMCs from the stem cell graft donor, taken from the stem cell graft. The receptors stem from a human donor who donated a stem cell graft to a child with acute myeloid leukemia. The CDR3 runs from the conserved cysteine through the conserved F or W. The D gene is left open where the match is weak. For some rows the clone size is stated as once, few or many, or as a class when expanded; others skip it.

clone_size: NA; d_call: NA; v_call: TRBV12-3/TRBV12-4; j_call: TRBJ2-3; cdr3_nt: TGTGCCAGCAGACCAGGACAGGGAGGGACAGATACGCAGTATTTT; cdr3_aa: CASRPGQGGTDTQYF
clone_size: few; d_call: TRBD2; v_call: TRBV15; j_call: TRBJ2-1; cdr3_nt: TGTGCCACCAGCAGGGCCACTAGCGCGTACTACAATGAGCAGTTCTTC; cdr3_aa: CATSRATSAYYNEQFF
clone_size: few; d_call: NA; v_call: TRBV10-3; j_call: TRBJ2-3; cdr3_nt: TGTGCCATCAGTGAGGGCAGGGAGATAGATACGCAGTATTTT; cdr3_aa: CAISEGREIDTQYF
clone_size: NA; d_call: TRBD1; v_call: TRBV20-1; j_call: TRBJ1-5; cdr3_nt: TGCAGTGCTAGGACAGGGGGCGCGATATATAGCAATCAGCCCCAGCATTTT; cdr3_aa: CSARTGGAIYSNQPQHF
clone_size: many; d_call: NA; v_call: TRBV9; j_call: TRBJ2-3; cdr3_nt: TGTGCCAGCAGCGCTGGGGGGAGAGATACGCAGTATTTT; cdr3_aa: CASSAGGRDTQYF
clone_size: NA; d_call: TRBD1; v_call: TRBV28; j_call: TRBJ2-1; cdr3_nt: TGTGCCAGCAGTTGGGACAGATTTCAGTTCTTC; cdr3_aa: CASSWDRFQFF
clone_size: few; d_call: NA; v_call: TRBV5-6; j_call: TRBJ2-1; cdr3_nt: TGTGCCAGCAGCAAAACTCCAGACTATCTGGATGAGCAGTTCTTC; cdr3_aa: CASSKTPDYLDEQFF
clone_size: many; d_call: TRBD1; v_call: TRBV29-1; j_call: TRBJ2-3; cdr3_nt: TGCAGCGCCACAGGGGCGGTTAGCACAGATACGCAGTATTTT; cdr3_aa: CSATGAVSTDTQYF
clone_size: few; d_call: NA; v_call: TRBV27; j_call: TRBJ2-7; cdr3_nt: TGTGCCAGCAGTTTAGAAGGGGAAGGGGTTAAGTACTTC; cdr3_aa: CASSLEGEGVKYF
clone_size: many; d_call: NA; v_call: TRBV6-5; j_call: TRBJ2-2; cdr3_nt: TGTGCCAGCAGTTACCAGGACGCGAACACCGGGGAGCTGTTTTTT; cdr3_aa: CASSYQDANTGELFF
clone_size: many; d_call: NA; v_call: TRBV10-3; j_call: TRBJ2-1; cdr3_nt: TGTGCCATCACAAAAGGGATGTCCTACAATGAGCAGTTCTTC; cdr3_aa: CAITKGMSYNEQFF
clone_size: few; d_call: NA; v_call: TRBV20-1; j_call: TRBJ1-1; cdr3_nt: TGCAGTGCTAGGGCGCTACTGGTAGCTTTCTTT; cdr3_aa: CSARALLVAFF
clone_size: NA; d_call: NA; v_call: TRBV20-1; j_call: TRBJ1-5; cdr3_nt: TGCAGTGCTAGAGGTGGCAATAGCAATCAGCCCCAGCATTTT; cdr3_aa: CSARGGNSNQPQHF
clone_size: NA; d_call: TRBD1; v_call: TRBV12-3/TRBV12-4; j_call: TRBJ1-6; cdr3_nt: TGTGCCAGCAGTTTATCCCCCGGGACAGGGGCTTATAATTCACCCCTCCACTTT; cdr3_aa: CASSLSPGTGAYNSPLHF
clone_size: NA; d_call: NA; v_call: TRBV12-3/TRBV12-4; j_call: TRBJ2-3; cdr3_nt: TGTGCCAGCAGTGTTTTTAGCACAGATACGCAGTATTTT; cdr3_aa: CASSVFSTDTQYF
clone_size: few; d_call: TRBD1; v_call: TRBV29-1; j_call: TRBJ2-1; cdr3_nt: TGCAGCGTCCGGACAGGGGACAATGAGCAGTTCTTC; cdr3_aa: CSVRTGDNEQFF
clone_size: NA; d_call: TRBD2; v_call: TRBV12-3/TRBV12-4; j_call: TRBJ2-3; cdr3_nt: TGTGCCAGCAGCTCAAGCGGGAGTGGGGCAGATACGCAGTATTTT; cdr3_aa: CASSSSGSGADTQYF
clone_size: NA; d_call: NA; v_call: TRBV12-3/TRBV12-4; j_call: TRBJ2-3; cdr3_nt: TGTGCCAGCAGTTTGAGACCCTGGGGTGTCTCAGATACGCAGTATTTT; cdr3_aa: CASSLRPWGVSDTQYF
clone_size: many; d_call: NA; v_call: TRBV27; j_call: TRBJ2-7; cdr3_nt: TGTGCCAGCAGTTTAAGGGCGAGGTCCTACGAGCAGTACTTC; cdr3_aa: CASSLRARSYEQYF